This T cell receptor (beta chain) was retrieved from a study of cytomegalovirus exposure and HLA in healthy donors. Study information: As released early, the data held roughly 85 million unique TCRs from HLA-typed donors.

Points from the study as a whole: When analyzed later, the rates of TCR association showed variation by HLA locus, with DRB1 the most and HLA-C the fewest. The study flagged some 170 TCR beta chains as cytomegalovirus-associated. TCR beta V- and J-gene trimming was later associated with a missense DCLRE1C variant.

Turning to this clone: Its antigen is not identified.

13 Jbeta primers and 60 Vbeta primers were used for the PCR. The protocol was immunoSEQ multiplex PCR, while the TCRdb copy is restricted to in-frame clones and leaves out a portion. The data hold 200,000 to 250,000 clones, with approximately 68% observed a single time. The CDR3 sequence is 15 residues long. Germline CDR1 is SGHDT and CDR2 is YYEEEE. Trimming cost V 4 bases and J 6 bases; bases outside gene matches: 6. The sequence was collected from a woman aged 25 to 39 in good health and CMV-seronegative. The sequenced material came from PBMCs. The chain uses TRBV5-6 and TRBJ2-1; 11 nucleotides align to TRBD2. CDR3 coding DNA: TGTGCCAGCAGCCTCGGGACTAGCGGAACCAATGAGCAGTTCTTC. Amino acid sequence: CASSLGTSGTNEQFF.